The 12 T cell receptor beta chains below all came from one sample that was sequenced in a study of technical replicates of blood from four donors. Generated by immunoSEQ multiplex PCR, the TCRdb table keeps only in-frame clones and is missing some. The profile shows 15,000 to 17,000 clones, around 84% of them singletons. Source material: PBMCs. The receptors come from a human donor in good health.

The CDR3 protein is CASSLLAGSTDTQYF. For the CDR3, the DNA is TGTGCCAGCAGCCTATTAGCGGGTAGCACAGATACGCAGTATTTT. This rearrangement joins TRBV4-2 to TRBJ2-3, with 7 bases that match TRBD2. The V and J ends lost 4 bases and 0 bases, in that order; junction bases with no gene match: 4. Per the germline V gene, CDR1 is LGHNA and CDR2 is YNFKEQ. This CDR3 is 15 amino acids long.

The chain employs TRBV19 and TRBJ2-4; TRBD2 agrees at 7 bases. Germline loops: CDR1 LNHDA, CDR2 SQIVND (reference sequence). CDR3 length: 15 residues. V lost 2 bases and J lost 8; bases outside the gene matches: 9. The chain's CDR3 is CASSIRQRAGDIQYF. The CDR3 nucleotides are TGTGCCAGTAGTATAAGGCAAAGGGCGGGGGACATTCAGTACTTC.

V gene TRBV6-5 combines with J gene TRBJ1-1; D gene unclear. Germline V CDR1 and CDR2: MNHEY, SVGAGI. The CDR3 contains 15 residues. V lost 5 bases, J lost 1 base, and 14 bases lay in between. The CDR3 is CASSTKAAANTEAFF. The CDR3 nucleotides are TGTGCCAGCAGTACAAAGGCGGCAGCGAACACTGAAGCTTTCTTT.

This rearrangement joins TRBV6-5 to TRBJ2-6; tentative D call: TRBD2 (5 bases). The CDR3 totals 15 residues. Trimming cost V 1 base and J 2 bases, with 6 bases left between them. Germline V gives CDR1 MNHEY, CDR2 SVGAGI. The CDR3 protein is CASSYFGAGANVLTF. The CDR3 DNA reads TGTGCCAGCAGTTACTTCGGGGCTGGGGCCAACGTCCTGACTTTC.

In this sample, this clone turned up a few times. DNA of the CDR3: TGTGCCGCCGGGGGGGCAACCTACAATGAGCAGTTCTTC. The encoded protein is CAAGGATYNEQFF. The gene calls are TRBV10-3 and TRBJ2-1, with 8 nucleotides matching TRBD2. This CDR3 has 13 amino acids. With V trimmed by 11 bases and J by 2 bases, 5 bases remained unmatched. Germline V lookup: CDR1 ENHRY, CDR2 SYGVKD.

This clone was counted once. This chain joins TRBV7-6 and TRBJ1-3; the D gene is possibly TRBD1 (6 bases). Trimming pared 5 bases from V and 4 bases from J, leaving 21 bases between. The V gene's germline CDR1 is SGHVS and CDR2 FNYEAQ. The CDR3 has 17 amino acids. CDR3: CASSQMSRGLSGNTIYF. In DNA form, the CDR3 reads TGTGCCAGCAGCCAGATGAGCAGGGGATTGTCGGGAAACACCATATATTTT.

The genes are TRBV5-1 and TRBJ2-3; 12 bases agree with TRBD2. This CDR3 contains 17 residues. Germline-derived CDR1 and CDR2 are SGHRS and YFSETQ. Trimming removed 3 bases from V and 3 bases from J; junction bases left unmatched: 8. CDR3 protein: CASSWTLTSGGTDTQYF. CDR3 DNA sequence: TGCGCCAGCAGCTGGACCCTTACTAGCGGGGGGACAGATACGCAGTATTTT.

The chain carries TRBV5-1 and TRBJ2-1; a possible D gene is TRBD2 (5 bases). From germline, CDR1 is SGHRS and CDR2 YFSETQ. The CDR3 is 17 residues long. Trimming took 2 bases from V and 1 from J, leaving 16 bases between them. The CDR3 protein is CASSFPVGGESYNEQFF. CDR3 nucleotide sequence: TGCGCCAGCAGCTTCCCCGTTGGAGGTGAATCCTACAATGAGCAGTTCTTC.

The chain recombines TRBV5-1 with TRBJ2-2; D unresolved. Germline CDR1 SGHRS, CDR2 YFSETQ. V was pared by 2 bases and J by 3 bases, with 14 bases between. The CDR3 sequence is 16 residues long. This chain's CDR3 is CASSFSTLEDTGELFF. For the CDR3, the DNA is TGCGCCAGCAGCTTTTCGACTTTGGAAGACACCGGGGAGCTGTTTTTT.

This clone has a single count. The chain carries TRBV11-1 and TRBJ2-6, with D perhaps matching TRBD2 (6 bases). Between the trimmed V and J ends, which lost 2 bases and 2 bases, there was a span of 7 bases. From germline, CDR1 is SGHAT and CDR2 FQDESV (reference sequence). The CDR3 totals 15 residues. Written as DNA, the CDR3 is TGTGCCAGCAGCTTATGGGGGGCTGGGGCCAACGTCCTGACTTTC. This translates into CASSLWGAGANVLTF.

The V gene is TRBV5-1, the J gene TRBJ1-4; TRBD1 matches at 9 bases. Per germline, CDR1 SGHRS and CDR2 YFSETQ. V trimming: 2 bases; J trimming: 5 bases; junction bases outside the gene matches: 4. The CDR3 is 15 amino acids. CDR3 region: CASSFGGQGNEKLFF. For the CDR3, the DNA is TGCGCCAGCAGCTTTGGGGGACAGGGCAATGAAAAACTGTTTTTT.

This clone was found a few times. The CDR3 spells CAARRTLTYNEQFF. CDR3 DNA sequence: TGTGCCGCGCGCCGGACACTTACTTACAATGAGCAGTTCTTC. V is TRBV10-3 and J is TRBJ2-1; a possible D gene is TRBD1 (5 bases). The germline V gene encodes CDR1 ENHRY and CDR2 SYGVKD. V was pared by 11 bases and J by 4 bases, with 18 bases between. This CDR3 comprises 14 residues.